This TCR beta chain came from a study of blood T cell repertoires in COVID-19. Only a few counts were recorded for this clone. Profiling relied on immunoSEQ multiplex PCR, and the TCRdb table lists in-frame clones only, not all of them. Among over 90,000 clones listed, about four fifths were seen once. J lost 0 bases, V lost 4 bases, and 8 bases had no gene match. The CDR3 runs to 16 residues. Germline CDR1 is SGHRS and CDR2 is YFSETQ. The receptor comes from an elderly man with COVID-19, enrolled during active disease. The V and J genes are TRBV5-1 and TRBJ2-3, with 7 bases aligning to TRBD2. Sequencing was carried out using peripheral blood. In DNA, the CDR3 is TGCGCCAGCAGCCTTAACCCTAGCGGAAGCACAGATACGCAGTATTTT. Its protein is CASSLNPSGSTDTQYF.